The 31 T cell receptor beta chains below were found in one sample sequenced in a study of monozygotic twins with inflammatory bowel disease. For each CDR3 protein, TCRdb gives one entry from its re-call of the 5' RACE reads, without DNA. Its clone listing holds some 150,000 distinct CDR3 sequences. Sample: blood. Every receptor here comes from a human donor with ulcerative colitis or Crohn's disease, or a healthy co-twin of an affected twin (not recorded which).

CDR3 region: CATSRGGTDNQPQHF. V gene TRBV15 combines with J gene TRBJ1-5; lacking DNA, the TRBD1 call made by TCRdb goes unchecked. The CDR3 is made up of 15 amino acids. CDR1 is LNHNV, CDR2 YYDKDF, per germline (reference sequence).

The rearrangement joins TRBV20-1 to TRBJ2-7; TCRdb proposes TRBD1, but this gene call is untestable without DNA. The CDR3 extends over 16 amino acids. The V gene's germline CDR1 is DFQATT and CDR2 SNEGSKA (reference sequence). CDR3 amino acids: CSARIYDRVSSYEQYF.

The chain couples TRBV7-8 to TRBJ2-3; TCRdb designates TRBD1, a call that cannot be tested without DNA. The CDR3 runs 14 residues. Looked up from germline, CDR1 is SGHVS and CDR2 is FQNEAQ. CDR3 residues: CASSLVQATDTQYF. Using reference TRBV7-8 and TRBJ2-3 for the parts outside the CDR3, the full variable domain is GAGVSQSPRYKVAKRGQDVALRCDPISGHVSLFWYQQALGQGPEFLTYFQNEAQLDKSGLPSDRFFAERPEGSVSTLKIQRTQQEDSAVYLCASSLVQATDTQYFGPGTRLTVL.

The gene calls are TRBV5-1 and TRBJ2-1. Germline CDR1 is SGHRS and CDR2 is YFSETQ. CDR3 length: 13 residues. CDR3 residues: CASSLAADNEQFF.

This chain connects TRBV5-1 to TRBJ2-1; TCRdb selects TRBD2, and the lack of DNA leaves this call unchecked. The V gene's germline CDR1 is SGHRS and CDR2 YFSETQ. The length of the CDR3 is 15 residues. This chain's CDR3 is CASSPRTTSYNEQFF.

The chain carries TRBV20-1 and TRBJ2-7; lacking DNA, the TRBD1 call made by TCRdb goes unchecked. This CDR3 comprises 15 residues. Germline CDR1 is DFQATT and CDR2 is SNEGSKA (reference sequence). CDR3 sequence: CSARDGTRSSYEQYF.

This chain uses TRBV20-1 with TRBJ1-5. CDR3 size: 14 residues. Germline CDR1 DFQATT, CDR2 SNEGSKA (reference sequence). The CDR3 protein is CSARDRAGFWPQHF.

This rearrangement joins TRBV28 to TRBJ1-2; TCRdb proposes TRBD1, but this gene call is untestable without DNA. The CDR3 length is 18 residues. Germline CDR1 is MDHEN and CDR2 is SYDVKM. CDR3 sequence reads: CASSQTATGFIVNYGYTF.

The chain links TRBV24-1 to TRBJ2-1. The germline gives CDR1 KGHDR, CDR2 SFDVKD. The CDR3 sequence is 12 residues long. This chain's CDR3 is CATSDQDQLPFF.

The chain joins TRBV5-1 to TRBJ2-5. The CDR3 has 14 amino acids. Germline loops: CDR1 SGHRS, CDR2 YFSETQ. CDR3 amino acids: CASSFPGAQETQYF.

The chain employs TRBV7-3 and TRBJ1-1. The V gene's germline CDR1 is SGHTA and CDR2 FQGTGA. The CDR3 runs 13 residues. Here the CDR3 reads CASSFFGNTEAFF.

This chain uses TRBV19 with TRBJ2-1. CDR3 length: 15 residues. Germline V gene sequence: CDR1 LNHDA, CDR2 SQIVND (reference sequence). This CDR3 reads CASSKVELVYNEQFF.

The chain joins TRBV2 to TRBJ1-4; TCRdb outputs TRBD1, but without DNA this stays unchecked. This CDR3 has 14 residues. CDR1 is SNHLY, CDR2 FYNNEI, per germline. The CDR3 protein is CASRGVHGGEKLFF.

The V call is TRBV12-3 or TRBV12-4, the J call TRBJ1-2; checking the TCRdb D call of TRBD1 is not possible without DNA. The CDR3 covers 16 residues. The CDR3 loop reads CASTHPGAGPSYGYTF.

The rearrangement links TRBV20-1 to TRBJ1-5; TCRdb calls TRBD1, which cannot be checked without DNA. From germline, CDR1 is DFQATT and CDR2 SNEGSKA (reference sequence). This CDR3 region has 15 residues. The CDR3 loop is CSARGTGNNNQPQHF.

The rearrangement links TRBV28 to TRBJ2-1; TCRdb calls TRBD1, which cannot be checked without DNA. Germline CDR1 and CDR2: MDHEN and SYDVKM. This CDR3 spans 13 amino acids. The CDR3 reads CASRTQLTGYHRF. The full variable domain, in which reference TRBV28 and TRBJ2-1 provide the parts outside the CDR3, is DVKVTQSSRYLVKRTGEKVFLECVQDMDHENMFWYRQDPGLGLRLIYFSYDVKMKEKGDIPEGYSVSREKKERFSLILESASTNQTSMYLCASRTQLTGYHRFGPGTRLTVL.

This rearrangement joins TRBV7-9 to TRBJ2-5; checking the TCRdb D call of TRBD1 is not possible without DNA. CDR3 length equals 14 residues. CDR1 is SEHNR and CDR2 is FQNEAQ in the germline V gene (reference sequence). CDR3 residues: CASSAGREQETQYF.

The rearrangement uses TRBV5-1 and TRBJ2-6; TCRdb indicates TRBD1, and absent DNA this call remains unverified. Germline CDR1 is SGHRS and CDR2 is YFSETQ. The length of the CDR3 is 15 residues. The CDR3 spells CASSRAVSGANVLTF.

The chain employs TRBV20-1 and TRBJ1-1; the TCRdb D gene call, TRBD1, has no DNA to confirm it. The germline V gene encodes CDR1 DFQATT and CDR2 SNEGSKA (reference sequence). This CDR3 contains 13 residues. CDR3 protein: CSARDRGGTEAFF.

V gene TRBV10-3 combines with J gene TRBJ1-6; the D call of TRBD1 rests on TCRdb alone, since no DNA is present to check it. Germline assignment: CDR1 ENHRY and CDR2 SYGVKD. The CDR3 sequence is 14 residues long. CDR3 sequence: CATEATGEGSPLHF.

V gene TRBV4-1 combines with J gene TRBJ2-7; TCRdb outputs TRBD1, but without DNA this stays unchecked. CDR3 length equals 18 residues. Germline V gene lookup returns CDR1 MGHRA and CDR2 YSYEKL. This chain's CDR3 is CASSQLPTGIISSYEQYF.

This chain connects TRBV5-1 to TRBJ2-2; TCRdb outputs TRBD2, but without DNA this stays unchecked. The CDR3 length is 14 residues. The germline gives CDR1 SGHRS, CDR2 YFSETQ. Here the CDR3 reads CASSSSEGTGELFF.

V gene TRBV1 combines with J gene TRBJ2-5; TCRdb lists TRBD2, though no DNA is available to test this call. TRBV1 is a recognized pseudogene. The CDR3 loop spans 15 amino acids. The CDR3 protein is CTSSRELVLEETQYF.

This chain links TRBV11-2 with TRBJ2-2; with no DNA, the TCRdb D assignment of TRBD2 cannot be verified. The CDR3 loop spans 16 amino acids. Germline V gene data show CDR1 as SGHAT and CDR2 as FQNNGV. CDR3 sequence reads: CASSPSPLVVTGELFF.

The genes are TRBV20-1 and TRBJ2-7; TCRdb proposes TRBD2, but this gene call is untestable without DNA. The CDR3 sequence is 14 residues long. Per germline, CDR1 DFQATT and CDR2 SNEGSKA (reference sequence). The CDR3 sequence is CSALTGTSTYEQYF.

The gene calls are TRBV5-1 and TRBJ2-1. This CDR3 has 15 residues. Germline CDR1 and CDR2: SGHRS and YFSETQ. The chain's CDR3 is CASSLDMRSYNEQFF.

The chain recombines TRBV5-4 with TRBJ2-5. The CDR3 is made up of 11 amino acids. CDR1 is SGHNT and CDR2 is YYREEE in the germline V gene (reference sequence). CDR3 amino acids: CASSKQETQYF.

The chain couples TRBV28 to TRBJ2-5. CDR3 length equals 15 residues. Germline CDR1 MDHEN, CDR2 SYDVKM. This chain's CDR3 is CASRKRILSSETQYF.

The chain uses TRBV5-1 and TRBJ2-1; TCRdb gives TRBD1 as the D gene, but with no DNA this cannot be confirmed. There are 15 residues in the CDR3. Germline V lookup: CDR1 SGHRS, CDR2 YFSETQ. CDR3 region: CASRSGTRGNDEQFF.

The CDR3 spells CASSVTGWGPRRGETQYF. The J gene is TRBJ2-5, the V gene TRBV9; as DNA is missing, the TRBD1 call by TCRdb cannot be tested. Germline-derived CDR1 and CDR2 are SGDLS and YYNGEE. This CDR3 spans 18 amino acids. Drawing the rest from reference TRBV9 and TRBJ2-5, the complete variable domain is DSGVTQTPKHLITATGQRVTLRCSPRSGDLSVYWYQQSLDQGLQFLIQYYNGEERAKGNILERFSAQQFPDLHSELNLSSLELGDSALYFCASSVTGWGPRRGETQYFGPGTRLLVL.

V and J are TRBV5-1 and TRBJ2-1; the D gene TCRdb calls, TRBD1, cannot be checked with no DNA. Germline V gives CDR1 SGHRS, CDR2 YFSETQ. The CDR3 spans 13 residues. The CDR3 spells CASSLQGSAEQFF.